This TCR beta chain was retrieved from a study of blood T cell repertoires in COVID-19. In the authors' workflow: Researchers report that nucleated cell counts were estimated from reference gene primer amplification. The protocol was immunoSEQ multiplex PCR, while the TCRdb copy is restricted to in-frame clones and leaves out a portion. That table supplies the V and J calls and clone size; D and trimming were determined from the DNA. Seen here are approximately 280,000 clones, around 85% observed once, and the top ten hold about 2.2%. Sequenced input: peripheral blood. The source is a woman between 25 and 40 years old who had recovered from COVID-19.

In DNA form, the CDR3 reads TGTGCCAGCGGGGATAGAACCCAAGAGACCCAGTACTTC. This translates into CASGDRTQETQYF. V is TRBV19 and J is TRBJ2-5, with TRBD2 as a possible D gene (5 bases). Germline values: CDR1 LNHDA, CDR2 SQIVND (reference sequence). Deletions cut 9 bases from V and 1 base from J, with 12 bases between. This CDR3 contains 13 residues.